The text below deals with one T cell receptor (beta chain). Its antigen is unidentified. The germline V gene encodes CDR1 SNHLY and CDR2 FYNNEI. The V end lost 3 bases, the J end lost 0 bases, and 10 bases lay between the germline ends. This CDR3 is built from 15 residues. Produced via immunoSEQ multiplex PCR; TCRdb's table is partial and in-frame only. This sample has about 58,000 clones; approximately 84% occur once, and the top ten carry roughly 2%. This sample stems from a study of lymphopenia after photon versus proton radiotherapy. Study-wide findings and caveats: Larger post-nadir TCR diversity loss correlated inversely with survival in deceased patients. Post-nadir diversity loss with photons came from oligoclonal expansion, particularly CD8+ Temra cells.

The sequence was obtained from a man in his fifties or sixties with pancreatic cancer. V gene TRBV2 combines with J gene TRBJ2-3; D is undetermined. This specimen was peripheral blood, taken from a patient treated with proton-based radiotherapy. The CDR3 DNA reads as TGTGCCAGCAGTGACGTTACGTTTAGCACAGATACGCAGTATTTT. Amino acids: CASSDVTFSTDTQYF.